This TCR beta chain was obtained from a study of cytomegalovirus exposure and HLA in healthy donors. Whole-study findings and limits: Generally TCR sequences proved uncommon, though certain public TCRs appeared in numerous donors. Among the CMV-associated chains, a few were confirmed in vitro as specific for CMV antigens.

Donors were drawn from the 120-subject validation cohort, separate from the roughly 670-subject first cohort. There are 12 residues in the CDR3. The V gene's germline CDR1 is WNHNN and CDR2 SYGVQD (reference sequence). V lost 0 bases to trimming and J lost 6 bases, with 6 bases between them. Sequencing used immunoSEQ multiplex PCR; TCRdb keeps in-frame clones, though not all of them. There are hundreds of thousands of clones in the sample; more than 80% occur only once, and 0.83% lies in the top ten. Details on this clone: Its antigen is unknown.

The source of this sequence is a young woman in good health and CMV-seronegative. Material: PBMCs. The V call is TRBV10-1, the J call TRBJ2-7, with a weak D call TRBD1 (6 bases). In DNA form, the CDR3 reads TGCGCCAGCAGTGAGTCCAGGGGCGAGCAGTACTTC. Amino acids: CASSESRGEQYF.